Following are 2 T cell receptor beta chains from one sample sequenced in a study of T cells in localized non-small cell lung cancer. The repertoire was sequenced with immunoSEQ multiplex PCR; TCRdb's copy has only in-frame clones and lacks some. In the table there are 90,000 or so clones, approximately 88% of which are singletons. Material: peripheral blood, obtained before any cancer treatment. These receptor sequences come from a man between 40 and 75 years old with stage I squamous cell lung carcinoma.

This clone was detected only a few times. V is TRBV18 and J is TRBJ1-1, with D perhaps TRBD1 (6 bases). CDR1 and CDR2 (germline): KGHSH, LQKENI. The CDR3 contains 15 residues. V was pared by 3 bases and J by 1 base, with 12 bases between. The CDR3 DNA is TGTGCCAGCTCACCTATAGGACAGCCGAACACTGAAGCTTTCTTT. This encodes CASSPIGQPNTEAFF.

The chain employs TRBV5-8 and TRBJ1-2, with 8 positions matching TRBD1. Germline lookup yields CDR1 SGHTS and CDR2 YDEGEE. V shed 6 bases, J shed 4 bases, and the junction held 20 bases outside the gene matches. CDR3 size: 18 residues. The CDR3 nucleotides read TGTGCCAGCATCCCACGTTGGTCAGGGGGCGGAAGCCGCTATGGCTACACCTTC. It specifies CASIPRWSGGGSRYGYTF.